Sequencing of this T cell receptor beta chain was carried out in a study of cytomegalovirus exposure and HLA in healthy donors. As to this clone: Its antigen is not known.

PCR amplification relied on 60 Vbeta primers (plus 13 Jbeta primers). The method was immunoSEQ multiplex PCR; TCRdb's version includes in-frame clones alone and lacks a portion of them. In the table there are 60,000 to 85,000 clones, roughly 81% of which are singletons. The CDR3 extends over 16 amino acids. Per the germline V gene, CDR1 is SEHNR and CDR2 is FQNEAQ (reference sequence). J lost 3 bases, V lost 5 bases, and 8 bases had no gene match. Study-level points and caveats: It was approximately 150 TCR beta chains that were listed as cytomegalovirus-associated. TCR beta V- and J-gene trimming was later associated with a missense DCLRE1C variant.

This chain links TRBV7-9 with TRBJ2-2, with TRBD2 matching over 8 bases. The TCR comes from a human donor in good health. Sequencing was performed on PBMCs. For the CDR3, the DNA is TGTGCCAGCAGCAGGCTGGCGGGAGGTTACACCGGGGAGCTGTTTTTT. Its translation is CASSRLAGGYTGELFF.